This T cell receptor beta chain was identified in a study of shared clonotypes between healthy human individuals. Repertoires were generated with immunoSEQ multiplex PCR, while TCRdb's copy carries only in-frame clones and drops some. Counted here are about 490,000 clones, approximately 82% occurring once; the ten biggest clones make up more than 10%. The CDR3 has 12 residues. Germline CDR1 and CDR2: GTSNPN and SVGIG (reference sequence). Trimming stripped 4 bases from V and 0 bases from J, with 6 bases between. The donors, healthy adults who were HIV-negative, had experienced no recent acute infections or vaccinations.

Material for sequencing was PBMCs. This clonotype was obtained from a woman aged 40 to 50 in good health. Some clones in this sample may be carry-over from other donors' samples. The V and J genes are TRBV30 and TRBJ1-2; no firm D call. This CDR3 reads CAWNVANYGYTF. In DNA form, the CDR3 reads TGTGCCTGGAATGTAGCTAACTATGGCTACACCTTC.